Sequencing of this TCR beta chain was carried out in a study of blood T cells in healthy people across ages (dated by TCRdb to about 2015). In the study overall: Template switching captured roughly one uniquely barcoded TCR beta cDNA molecule per two T cells in model experiments. Age-related changes in TCR beta repertoire diversity were measured in the study by deep sequencing normalized with unique cDNA molecular identifiers. Donors were grouped into four age groups: young (average 16 years), middle-aged (under 40), aged (around 62) and long-lived (just over 80). To avoid experimental bias, donors of different ages were spread randomly across the sequencing lanes. For two donors (one aged 18 to 30 and one aged 80 or older), the study analyzed two additional independent replicas of 1 million unique cDNA reads from the same blood draw.

To note about this clonotype: Its binding antigen is unknown. No base quality values were provided; no much bigger clone lies one nucleotide off.

The protocol used for the library was 5' RACE. The sequencer listed for this sample is Illumina HiSeq 2500. A second PCR of about 6 to 12 cycles was performed with a sample-barcoded 5' primer and a J-beta primer mix. A unique molecular identifier was introduced onto each TCR beta cDNA molecule by a template-switch 5' adaptor carrying 12 random nucleotides. Each sample yielded at least 2.5 million CDR3-containing paired-end reads. First-strand cDNA was synthesized from all RNA with the Mint cDNA synthesis kit, primed by a TRBC-specific oligonucleotide. All cDNA was treated with uracil-DNA glycosylase and then went through a first 18-cycle PCR with the universal primers M1SS and BC2_uni_R. As for the authors' bioinformatics: Each sample was normalized by randomly selecting 1 million high-quality reads, each carrying a distinct molecular identifier. Instead of being binned into consensus sequences, reads that shared molecular identifiers were thrown out. CDR3 identification, clonotype clustering and error correction used MiTCR with a Q25 quality threshold and the strictest error-elimination algorithm. A nonparametric unseen species model with Euler transformation was used to estimate lower-bound total TCR beta diversity. TCRdb redid the processing of the public reads, applying fastp at Q25 and MiXCR, and retained in-frame beta chains. A single entry per CDR3 protein holds the most common genes and DNA from its merged rows. The V and J calls follow TCRdb's processing rather than the paper's. The sample contains about 1.1 million distinct CDR3 sequences, under 40% of them found a single time. The biggest ten clones account for around 14% of the sample.

The investigation overall reported the following: Compared with the aged group, more naive CD4+ T cells, fewer expanded clones and increased TCR diversity were shown by the long-lived group, suggesting age selection. Because profiling used bulk unsorted PBMCs, naive and antigen-experienced compartments could not be compared conclusively. Observed TCR beta diversity per million T cells fell roughly linearly with age, and a significant reduction was already apparent by age roughly 40. There was a strong correlation between observed TCR beta diversity and the percentage of naive T cells measured by flow cytometry. Total diversity estimates from one million sequenced T cells were considered lower bounds and underestimates. Donor CMV infection status was unknown, potentially confounding age-related changes in expanded clonotypes.

The donors were some 36 Caucasian individuals from Russia, aged 6 to 90 years, who were systemically healthy. Each donor gave about 9.7 milliliters of peripheral blood, drawn into EDTA-treated Vacutainer tubes. Ficoll-Paque density-gradient centrifugation was used to isolate PBMCs, with at least 6.5 million obtained per sample. Trizol reagent was used to extract total RNA from the PBMCs, yielding at least 5.5 micrograms per sample. Naive CD45RAhigh/CD27high T cell percentages were measured by flow cytometry on a PBMC aliquot from every donor. V lost 0 bases and J lost 4 bases; the stretch between them is 9 bases long. The CDR3 runs 14 residues from the cysteine to the phenylalanine. Only the CDR3 part of the read is kept: 42 bases, read in frame from the first base. CDR1 and CDR2, looked up from the germline V gene (reference sequence), are GTSNPN and SVGIG.

Sequencing input: blood. The chain joins TRBV30 to TRBJ2-2, and the D gene may be TRBD2, 6 bases matching. The sequence was collected from a man in his late teens or twenties in good health. The CDR3 region reads CAWSVLAVTGELFF. The DNA is TGTGCCTGGAGTGTTTTAGCGGTCACCGGGGAGCTGTTTTTT.